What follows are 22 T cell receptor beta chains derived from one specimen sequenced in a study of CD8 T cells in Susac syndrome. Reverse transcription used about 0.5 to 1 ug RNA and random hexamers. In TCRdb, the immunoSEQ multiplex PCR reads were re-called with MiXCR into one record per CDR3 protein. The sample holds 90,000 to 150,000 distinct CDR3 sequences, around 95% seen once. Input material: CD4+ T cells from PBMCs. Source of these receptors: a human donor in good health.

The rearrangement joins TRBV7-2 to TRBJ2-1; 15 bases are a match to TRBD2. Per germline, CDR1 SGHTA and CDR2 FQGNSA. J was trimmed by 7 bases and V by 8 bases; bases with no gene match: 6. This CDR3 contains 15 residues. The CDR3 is CASATGLAGGNEQFF. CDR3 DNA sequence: TGTGCCAGCGCCACGGGACTAGCGGGAGGTAATGAGCAGTTCTTC.

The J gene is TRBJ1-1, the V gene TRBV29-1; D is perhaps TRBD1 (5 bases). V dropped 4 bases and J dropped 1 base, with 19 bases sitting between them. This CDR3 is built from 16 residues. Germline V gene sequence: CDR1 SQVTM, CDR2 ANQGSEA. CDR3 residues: CSVVRVAGTTNTEAFF. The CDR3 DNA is TGCAGCGTTGTACGGGTGGCAGGGACGACGAACACTGAAGCTTTCTTT.

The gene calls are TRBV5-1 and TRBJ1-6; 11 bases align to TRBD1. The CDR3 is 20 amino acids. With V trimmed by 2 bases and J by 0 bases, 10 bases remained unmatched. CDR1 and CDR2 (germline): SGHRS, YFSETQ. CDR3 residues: CASSLGIGTGGISYNSPLHF. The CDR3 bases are TGCGCCAGCAGCTTAGGGATCGGGACAGGGGGAATCTCCTATAATTCACCCCTCCACTTT. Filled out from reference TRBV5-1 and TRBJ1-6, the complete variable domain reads KAGVTQTPRYLIKTRGQQVTLSCSPISGHRSVSWYQQTPGQGLQFLFEYFSETQRNKGNFPGRFSGRQFSNSRSEMNVSTLELGDSALYLCASSLGIGTGGISYNSPLHFGNGTRLTVT.

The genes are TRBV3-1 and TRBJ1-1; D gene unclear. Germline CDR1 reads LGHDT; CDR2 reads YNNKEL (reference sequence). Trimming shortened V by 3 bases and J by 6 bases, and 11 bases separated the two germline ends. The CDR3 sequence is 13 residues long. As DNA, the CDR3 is TGTGCCAGCAGCCAGGTGGAGGGATCTGAAGCTTTCTTT. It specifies CASSQVEGSEAFF.

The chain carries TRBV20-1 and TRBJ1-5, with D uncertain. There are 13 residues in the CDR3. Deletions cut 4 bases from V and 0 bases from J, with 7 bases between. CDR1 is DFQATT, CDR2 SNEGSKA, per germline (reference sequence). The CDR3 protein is CSANWISNQPQHF. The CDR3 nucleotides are TGCAGTGCTAATTGGATTAGCAATCAGCCCCAGCATTTT.

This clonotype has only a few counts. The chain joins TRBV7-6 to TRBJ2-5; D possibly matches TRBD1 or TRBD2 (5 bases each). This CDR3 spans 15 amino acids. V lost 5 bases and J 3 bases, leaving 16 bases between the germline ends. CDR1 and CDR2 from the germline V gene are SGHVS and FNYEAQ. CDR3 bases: TGTGCCAGCAGCCCCGGGGCACTTAGGGAAGAGACCCAGTACTTC. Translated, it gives CASSPGALREETQYF.

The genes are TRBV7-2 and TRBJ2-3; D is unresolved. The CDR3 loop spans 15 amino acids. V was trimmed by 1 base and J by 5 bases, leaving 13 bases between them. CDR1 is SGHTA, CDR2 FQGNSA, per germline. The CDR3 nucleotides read TGTGCCAGCAGCTTAGTCCACAGTTCGAGAGATACGCAGTATTTT. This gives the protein CASSLVHSSRDTQYF.

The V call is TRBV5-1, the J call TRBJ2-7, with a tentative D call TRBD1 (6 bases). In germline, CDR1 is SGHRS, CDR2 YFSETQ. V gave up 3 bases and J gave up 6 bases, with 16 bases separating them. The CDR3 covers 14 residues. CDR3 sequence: CASSSDSLGGEQYF. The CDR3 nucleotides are TGCGCCAGCAGCTCGGACAGTCTAGGCGGCGAGCAGTACTTC. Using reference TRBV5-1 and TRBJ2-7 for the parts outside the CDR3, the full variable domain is KAGVTQTPRYLIKTRGQQVTLSCSPISGHRSVSWYQQTPGQGLQFLFEYFSETQRNKGNFPGRFSGRQFSNSRSEMNVSTLELGDSALYLCASSSDSLGGEQYFGPGTRLTVT.

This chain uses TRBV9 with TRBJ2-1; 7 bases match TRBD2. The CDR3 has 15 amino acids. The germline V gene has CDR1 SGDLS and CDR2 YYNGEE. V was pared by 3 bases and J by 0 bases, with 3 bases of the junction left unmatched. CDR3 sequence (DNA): TGTGCCAGCAGCGCGGGGGGAGGCTCCTACAATGAGCAGTTCTTC. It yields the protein CASSAGGGSYNEQFF.

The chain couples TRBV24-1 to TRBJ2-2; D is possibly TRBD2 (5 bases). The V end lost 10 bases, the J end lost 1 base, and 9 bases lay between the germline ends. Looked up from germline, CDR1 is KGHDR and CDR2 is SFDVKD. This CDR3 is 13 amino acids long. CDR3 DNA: TGTGCCACGTATAGCGTGAACACCGGGGAGCTGTTTTTT. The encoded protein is CATYSVNTGELFF.

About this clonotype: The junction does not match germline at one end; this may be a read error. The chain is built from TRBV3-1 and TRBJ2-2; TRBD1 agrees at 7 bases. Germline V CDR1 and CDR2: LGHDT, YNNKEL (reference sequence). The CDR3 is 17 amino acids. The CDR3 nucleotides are TGTGCCAGCAGTCAAGTGACAGGGCGAGGGAACACCGGGGAGCTGTTTTTT. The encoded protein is CASSQVTGRGNTGELFF.

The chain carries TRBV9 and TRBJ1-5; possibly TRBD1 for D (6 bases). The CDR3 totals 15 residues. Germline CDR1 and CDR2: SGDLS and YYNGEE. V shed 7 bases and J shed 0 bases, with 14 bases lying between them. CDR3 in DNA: TGTGCCAGCGCTCGGGGGGCCGTTAGCAATCAGCCCCAGCATTTT. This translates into CASARGAVSNQPQHF.

The CDR3 bases are TGTGCCAGCAGCCCAGGGGTGGGCTCCTACGAGCAGTACTTC. As protein: CASSPGVGSYEQYF. This sequence joins TRBV3-1 and TRBJ2-7; possibly TRBD1 for D (6 bases). This CDR3 contains 14 residues. The germline V gene has CDR1 LGHDT and CDR2 YNNKEL (reference sequence). V lost 4 bases and J 0 bases, leaving 10 bases between the germline ends.

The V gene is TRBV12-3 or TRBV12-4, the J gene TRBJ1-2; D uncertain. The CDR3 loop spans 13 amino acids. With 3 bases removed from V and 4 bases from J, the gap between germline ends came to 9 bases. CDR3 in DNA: TGTGCCAGCAGTTTTAAGCCGTCCTATGGCTACACCTTC. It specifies CASSFKPSYGYTF.

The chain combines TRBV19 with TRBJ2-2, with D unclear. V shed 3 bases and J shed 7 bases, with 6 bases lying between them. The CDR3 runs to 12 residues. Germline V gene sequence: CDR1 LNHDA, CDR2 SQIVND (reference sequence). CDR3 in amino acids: CASSIMVGELFF. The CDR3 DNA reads TGTGCCAGTAGTATCATGGTCGGGGAGCTGTTTTTT.

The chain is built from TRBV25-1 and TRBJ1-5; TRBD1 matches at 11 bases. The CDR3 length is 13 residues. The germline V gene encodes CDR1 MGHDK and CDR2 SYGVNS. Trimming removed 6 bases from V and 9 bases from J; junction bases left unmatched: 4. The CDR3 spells CASRGQGDGPQHF. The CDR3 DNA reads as TGTGCCAGCAGGGGACAGGGGGACGGGCCCCAGCATTTT. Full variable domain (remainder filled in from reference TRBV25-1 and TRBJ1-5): EADIYQTPRYLVIGTGKKITLECSQTMGHDKMYWYQQDPGMELHLIHYSYGVNSTEKGDLSSESTVSRIRTEHFPLTLESARPSHTSQYLCASRGQGDGPQHFGDGTRLSIL.

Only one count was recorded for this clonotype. This CDR3 is CASSLAGASEQYF. As DNA, the CDR3 is TGTGCCAGCAGCTTAGCGGGGGCCAGCGAACAGTACTTC. The J gene is TRBJ2-7, the V gene TRBV7-2; a possible D gene is TRBD1 (6 bases). V was pared by 0 bases and J by 10 bases, with 13 bases between. The CDR3 has 13 amino acids. CDR1 SGHTA and CDR2 FQGNSA come from the germline V gene.

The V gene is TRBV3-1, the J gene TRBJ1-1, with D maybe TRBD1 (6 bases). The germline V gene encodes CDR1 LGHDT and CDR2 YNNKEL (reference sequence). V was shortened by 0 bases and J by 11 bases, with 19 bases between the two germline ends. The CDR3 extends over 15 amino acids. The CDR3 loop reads CASSQDPGGQPLAFF. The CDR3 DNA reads TGTGCCAGCAGCCAAGACCCCGGGGGGCAGCCTCTGGCTTTCTTT.

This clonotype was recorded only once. This CDR3 is CASSVGQEIYGYTF. The CDR3 nucleotides read TGTGCCAGCAGCGTCGGACAGGAGATTTATGGCTACACCTTC. The chain is built from TRBV9 and TRBJ1-2, with 7 bases aligning to TRBD1. The CDR3 is 14 residues long. Germline CDR1 and CDR2: SGDLS and YYNGEE. The V and J ends lost 2 bases and 5 bases, in that order; junction bases with no gene match: 6.

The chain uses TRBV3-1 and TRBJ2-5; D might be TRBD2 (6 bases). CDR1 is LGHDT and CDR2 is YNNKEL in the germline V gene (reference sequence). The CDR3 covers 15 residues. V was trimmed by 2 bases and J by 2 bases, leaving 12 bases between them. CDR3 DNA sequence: TGTGCCAGCAGCCAATACGCTAGCGAGCAAGAGACCCAGTACTTC. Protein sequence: CASSQYASEQETQYF.

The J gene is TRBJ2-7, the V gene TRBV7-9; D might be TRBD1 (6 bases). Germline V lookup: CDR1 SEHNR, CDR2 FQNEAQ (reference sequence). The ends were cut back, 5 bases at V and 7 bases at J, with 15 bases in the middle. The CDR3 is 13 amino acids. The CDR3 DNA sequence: TGTGCCAGCAGCCTACAGGGCTCGAGGGAGCAGTACTTC. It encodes CASSLQGSREQYF.

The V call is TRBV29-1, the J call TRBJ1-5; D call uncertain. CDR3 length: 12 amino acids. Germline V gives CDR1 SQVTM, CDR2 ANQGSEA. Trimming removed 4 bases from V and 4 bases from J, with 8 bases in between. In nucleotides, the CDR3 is TGCAGCGTTGGTGGGCAGAATCAGCCCCAGCATTTT. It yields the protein CSVGGQNQPQHF.